The 16 T cell receptor beta chains reported below all come from one sample, sequenced in a study of blood T cell dynamics during melanoma immunotherapy. Sequencing used immunoSEQ multiplex PCR; TCRdb keeps in-frame clones, though not all of them. The data contain about 19,000 clones, roughly 85% of them singletons. Time point indicated: week 3, after first cycle of checkpoint inhibitor. Sample: blood, taken from a patient treated with checkpoint blockade. These receptors all stem from a human donor with melanoma.

V and J are TRBV5-4 and TRBJ2-7; TRBD1 might be the D (6 bases). Per germline, CDR1 SGHNT and CDR2 YYREEE (reference sequence). The V end lost 3 bases, the J end lost 3 bases, and 16 bases lay between the germline ends. This CDR3 is 15 amino acids long. For the CDR3, the DNA is TGTGCCAGCAGCTCCGAGCCCGTCAGGGGCTACGAGCAGTACTTC. Protein: CASSSEPVRGYEQYF.

The rearrangement uses TRBV5-1 and TRBJ2-7; the match to TRBD2 covers 13 bases. Germline assignment: CDR1 SGHRS and CDR2 YFSETQ. There are 15 residues in the CDR3. The junction had 6 bases not matched to a gene; V was cut back by 3 bases and J by 6 bases. CDR3 sequence: CASSSLAGGIGEQYF. The CDR3 DNA sequence: TGCGCCAGCAGCTCACTAGCGGGAGGGATCGGCGAGCAGTACTTC.

The chain joins TRBV5-6 to TRBJ2-1; D is undetermined. Germline CDR1 and CDR2: SGHDT and YYEEEE. The CDR3 contains 12 residues. V was pared by 2 bases and J by 10 bases, with 10 bases between. The CDR3, as DNA: TGTGCCAGCAGCTTAACTAACGGAGAGCAGTTCTTC. Protein product: CASSLTNGEQFF.

This clone came up a few times. CDR3 amino acids: CASSLGHANEKLFF. In nucleotides, the CDR3 is TGTGCCAGCAGCCTCGGACATGCTAATGAAAAACTGTTTTTT. The chain carries TRBV7-6 and TRBJ1-4; possible D gene TRBD1, 5 bases. Trimming stripped 5 bases from V and 3 bases from J, with 10 bases between. Germline V lookup: CDR1 SGHVS, CDR2 FNYEAQ. This CDR3 contains 14 residues.

V usage is TRBV14 and J usage is TRBJ2-1, with a weak D call TRBD2 (5 bases). Looked up from germline, CDR1 is SGHDN and CDR2 is FVKESK. This CDR3 is 16 amino acids long. The ends were cut back, 0 bases at V and 5 bases at J, with 14 bases in the middle. CDR3 sequence reads: CASSQDFLAAHNEQFF. The CDR3 DNA sequence: TGTGCCAGCAGCCAAGATTTCCTAGCTGCCCACAATGAGCAGTTCTTC.

V is TRBV29-1 and J is TRBJ2-2, with 9 bases fitting TRBD1. Germline values: CDR1 SQVTM, CDR2 ANQGSEA. The CDR3 has 18 amino acids. The V and J ends lost 4 bases and 4 bases, in that order; junction bases with no gene match: 16. The CDR3 nucleotides are TGCAGCGTTGGGGTTGGACACAGGGGGCGAGTCCCCACCGGGGAGCTGTTTTTT. Translated, it gives CSVGVGHRGRVPTGELFF.

J is TRBJ1-6 and V is TRBV30; no clear D gene. This CDR3 is built from 15 residues. The V gene lost 0 bases and the J gene lost 0 bases, with 6 bases spanning the gap. Germline CDR1 reads GTSNPN; CDR2 reads SVGIG (reference sequence). For the CDR3, the DNA is TGTGCCTGGAGTGTAACCAGCTCCTATAATTCACCCCTCCACTTT. Protein product: CAWSVTSSYNSPLHF.

The chain joins TRBV7-2 to TRBJ2-2, with D tentatively TRBD1 (5 bases). The CDR3 is 16 amino acids. Trimming stripped 6 bases from V and 2 bases from J, with 16 bases between. Looked up from germline, CDR1 is SGHTA and CDR2 is FQGNSA. DNA for the CDR3: TGTGCCAGCAGTCGCAACGGGCAGGGAAACACCGGGGAGCTGTTTTTT. It translates to CASSRNGQGNTGELFF.

This clone was seen only a few times. The rearrangement uses TRBV6-4 and TRBJ2-1, with D hard to call. Per the germline V gene, CDR1 is MRHNA and CDR2 is SNTAGT. The CDR3 totals 14 residues. The V gene lost 2 bases and the J gene lost 10 bases, with 15 bases spanning the gap. The CDR3 sequence: CASSDGEDLGEQFF. The CDR3 nucleotides are TGTGCCAGCAGTGACGGGGAAGACCTGGGGGAGCAGTTCTTC.

This sequence joins TRBV19 and TRBJ1-5; possibly TRBD1 for D (6 bases). With 7 bases removed from V and 0 bases from J, the gap between germline ends came to 10 bases. Germline loops: CDR1 LNHDA, CDR2 SQIVND (reference sequence). The CDR3 consists of 14 residues. The CDR3: CASTRTVSNQPQHF. CDR3 DNA: TGTGCCAGTACCCGGACAGTTAGCAATCAGCCCCAGCATTTT.

The CDR3 region is CASSFGQGNTEAFF. The CDR3 DNA reads as TGTGCCAGCAGTTTCGGACAGGGAAACACTGAAGCTTTCTTT. This chain connects TRBV5-4 to TRBJ1-1; 8 nucleotides line up with TRBD1. The CDR3 is 14 amino acids. The V gene's germline CDR1 is SGHNT and CDR2 YYREEE (reference sequence). Trimming removed 5 bases from V and 2 bases from J; junction bases left unmatched: 5.

This rearrangement joins TRBV6-5 to TRBJ2-7; D is undetermined. V was cut by 2 bases and J by 3 bases, with 8 bases left in between. In germline, CDR1 is MNHEY, CDR2 SVGAGI. The CDR3 sequence is 13 residues long. The CDR3 is CASSYGQNYEQYF. Here the CDR3 DNA reads TGTGCCAGCAGTTACGGTCAGAACTACGAGCAGTACTTC.

CDR3 coding DNA: TGTGCCAGCAGTGCAGACAGGGGCGCGGGGCAGCCCCAGCATTTT. As protein: CASSADRGAGQPQHF. The chain carries TRBV2 and TRBJ1-5; 8 nucleotides match TRBD1. The CDR3 is 15 residues long. J was trimmed by 7 bases and V by 4 bases; bases with no gene match: 9. Looked up from germline, CDR1 is SNHLY and CDR2 is FYNNEI.

This chain joins TRBV6-1 and TRBJ2-7; 8 nucleotides match TRBD1. CDR1 and CDR2 from the germline V gene are MNHNS and SASEGT. This CDR3 has 12 amino acids. Trimming took 8 bases from V and 6 from J; bases not matched to a gene: 6. As DNA, the CDR3 is TGTGCCAGCGGGGACAGGAGTCTCGAGCAGTACTTC. Residues: CASGDRSLEQYF.

This chain links TRBV19 with TRBJ2-6; TRBD1 aligns across 7 bases. The CDR3 sequence is 18 residues long. Germline-derived CDR1 and CDR2 are LNHDA and SQIVND (reference sequence). Unmatched junction bases numbered 13, after V lost 6 bases and J lost 2 bases. Here the CDR3 reads CASSPGQTLRAGANVLTF. The CDR3 DNA sequence: TGTGCCAGTAGCCCGGGACAGACCCTCAGGGCTGGGGCCAACGTCCTGACTTTC.

The chain has TRBV28 and TRBJ1-5; D not resolved. V was trimmed by 7 bases and J by 2 bases, leaving 12 bases between them. CDR3 length: 14 amino acids. Germline V CDR1 and CDR2: MDHEN, SYDVKM. The CDR3 loop reads CASTKGWGNQPQHF. In DNA form, the CDR3 reads TGTGCCAGCACGAAGGGTTGGGGCAATCAGCCCCAGCATTTT.